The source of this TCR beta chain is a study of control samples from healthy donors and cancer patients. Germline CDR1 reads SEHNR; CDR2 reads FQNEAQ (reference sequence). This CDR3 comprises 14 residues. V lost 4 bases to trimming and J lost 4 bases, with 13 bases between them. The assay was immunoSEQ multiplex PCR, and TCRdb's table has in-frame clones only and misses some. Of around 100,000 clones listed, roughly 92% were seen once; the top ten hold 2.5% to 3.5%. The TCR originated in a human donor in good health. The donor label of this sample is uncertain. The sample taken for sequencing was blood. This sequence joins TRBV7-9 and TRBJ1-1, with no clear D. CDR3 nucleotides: TGTGCCAGCAGCTCCACAGCTTTCGGCACTGAAGCTTTCTTT. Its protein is CASSSTAFGTEAFF.